The 18 T cell receptor beta chains reported below all come from one sample, sequenced in a study of Graves' ophthalmopathy and Graves' hyperthyroidism. RNA served as the template for amplifying TCR beta CDR3 regions. The first-round RT-PCR employed HTBI primers together with the Qiagen OneStep RT-PCR kit. A multiplex PCR was then performed as the second round. In TCRdb, the multiplex PCR reads were re-called with MiXCR into one record per CDR3 protein. The repertoire consists of about 590,000 distinct CDR3 sequences, with 35% to 40% occurring once and the leading ten covering roughly 4%. The sequenced sample consisted of peripheral blood or thyroid tissue (not recorded which). The source is an adult man with Graves' hyperthyroidism.

The chain joins TRBV18 to TRBJ2-7; D call uncertain. V was pared by 2 bases and J by 0 bases, with 8 bases between. The CDR3 length is 14 residues. Germline-derived CDR1 and CDR2 are KGHSH and LQKENI. The chain's CDR3 is CASSPSRLSYEQYF. CDR3 coding DNA: TGTGCCAGCTCACCAAGTCGGCTCTCCTACGAGCAGTACTTC.

This clonotype occurred many times. The V gene is TRBV2, the J gene TRBJ1-1, with D perhaps TRBD1 (5 bases). Germline V gene lookup returns CDR1 SNHLY and CDR2 FYNNEI. The V end was cut by 4 bases, the J end by 5 bases, with 11 bases between. The CDR3 spans 13 residues. The CDR3 nucleotides read TGTGCCAGCAGTGGCAGGGTATATACTGAAGCTTTCTTT. This translates into CASSGRVYTEAFF.

This clonotype was found many times. The chain is built from TRBV7-2 and TRBJ2-7; D unresolved. Germline assignment: CDR1 SGHTA and CDR2 FQGNSA. Trimming took 1 base from V and 5 from J, leaving 15 bases between them. CDR3 size: 15 residues. The CDR3 nucleotides are TGTGCCAGCAGCTTAGAATATTGGAGTGACAACGAGCAGTACTTC. Amino acids: CASSLEYWSDNEQYF.

This clonotype was observed at least ten times. The genes are TRBV19 and TRBJ2-5, with no clear D. CDR1 is LNHDA and CDR2 is SQIVND in the germline V gene (reference sequence). V lost 4 bases to trimming and J lost 1 base, with 10 bases between them. The CDR3 has 14 amino acids. This CDR3 reads CASSRRGFQETQYF. The CDR3 region has the DNA TGTGCCAGTAGTAGGCGAGGTTTCCAAGAGACCCAGTACTTC. The full variable domain, completed using reference TRBV19 and TRBJ2-5, is DGGITQSPKYLFRKEGQNVTLSCEQNLNHDAMYWYRQDPGQGLRLIYYSQIVNDFQKGDIAEGYSVSREKKESFPLTVTSAQKNPTAFYLCASSRRGFQETQYFGPGTRLLVL.

In its sample, this clonotype was seen many times. The chain recombines TRBV7-9 with TRBJ1-2; 7 bases agree with TRBD1. Trimming removed 5 bases from V and 4 bases from J; junction bases left unmatched: 13. The CDR3 consists of 16 residues. CDR1 and CDR2 from the germline V gene are SEHNR and FQNEAQ (reference sequence). The CDR3 region has the DNA TGTGCCAGCAGCCAACCGACAGGGCTGATGGTCTATGGCTACACCTTC. Translated: CASSQPTGLMVYGYTF.

V and J are TRBV15 and TRBJ2-3; TRBD1 might be the D (6 bases). Trimming cost V 1 base and J 0 bases, with 11 bases left between them. This CDR3 spans 16 amino acids. Germline V CDR1 and CDR2: LNHNV, YYDKDF (reference sequence). Here the CDR3 reads CATSRGTATSTDTQYF. Here the CDR3 DNA reads TGTGCCACCAGCAGAGGGACAGCGACTAGCACAGATACGCAGTATTTT.

About this clonotype: This may be a read error: a much more frequent sequence differs by one nucleotide. The conserved final phenylalanine or tryptophan is absent from the CDR3, which likely points to a read error. The chain employs TRBV13 and TRBJ1-5; TRBD1 might be the D (5 bases). Germline V lookup: CDR1 PRHDT, CDR2 FYEKMQ (reference sequence). The CDR3 totals 16 residues. The DNA for the CDR3 is TGCGCCAGCAGCTTGGGGCCGGTCAATAGCAATCAGCCCCAGCATCTT. Protein sequence: CASSLGPVNSNQPQHL.

V gene TRBV29-1 combines with J gene TRBJ2-7; D uncertain. Trimming stripped 4 bases from V and 7 bases from J, with 14 bases between. This CDR3 contains 12 residues. CDR1 is SQVTM, CDR2 ANQGSEA, per germline. The CDR3 loop is CSVVWNTGEQYF. In DNA form, the CDR3 reads TGCAGCGTTGTATGGAACACCGGGGAGCAGTACTTC.

The chain couples TRBV10-3 to TRBJ1-6, with D hard to call. CDR1 is ENHRY, CDR2 SYGVKD, per germline. The CDR3 totals 16 residues. Trimming pared 4 bases from V and 7 bases from J, leaving 17 bases between. As DNA, the CDR3 is TGTGCCATCAGTGGGGTTCTACTAGCGGGGAATTCACCCCTCCACTTT. It specifies CAISGVLLAGNSPLHF.

The chain links TRBV7-9 to TRBJ1-4; the D is unclear. Trimming shortened V by 5 bases and J by 12 bases, and 13 bases separated the two germline ends. The germline V gene has CDR1 SEHNR and CDR2 FQNEAQ (reference sequence). The CDR3 totals 12 residues. The CDR3 here is CASSDLRSELFF. In nucleotides, the CDR3 is TGTGCCAGCAGCGACCTCCGGTCGGAACTGTTTTTT.

The genes are TRBV6-5 and TRBJ2-7; TRBD2 matches at 14 bases. CDR1 is MNHEY and CDR2 is SVGAGI in the germline V gene. Trimming cost V 5 bases and J 4 bases; bases outside gene matches: 4. The CDR3 is 15 amino acids. This CDR3 reads CASSQTSGRGYEQYF. CDR3 coding DNA: TGTGCCAGCAGTCAGACTAGCGGGAGGGGGTACGAGCAGTACTTC.

The sample holds a few counts of this clonotype. This chain connects TRBV19 to TRBJ1-5; D unresolved. This CDR3 is built from 13 residues. The germline V gene encodes CDR1 LNHDA and CDR2 SQIVND (reference sequence). The germline V and J ends were trimmed by 3 bases and 7 bases, with 10 bases remaining between them. The CDR3: CASSISVSQPQHF. The CDR3 DNA sequence: TGTGCCAGTAGTATCAGCGTGAGCCAGCCCCAGCATTTT.

At least ten counts were recorded for this clonotype. The chain joins TRBV7-2 to TRBJ1-2; 7 nucleotides match TRBD1. Germline CDR1 and CDR2: SGHTA and FQGNSA. The J segment lost 8 bases and the V segment lost 5 bases, leaving 2 bases of the junction unmatched. This CDR3 comprises 11 residues. CDR3 residues: CASSNRGGYTF. The CDR3 DNA reads TGTGCCAGCAGCAACAGGGGAGGCTACACCTTC.

A remark on this clonotype: It may be a read error: a sequence one base away is much more abundant. The CDR3 loop reads CVSSSVGQGFYGYTF. The CDR3 DNA sequence: TGTGTCAGCAGCTCGGTGGGGCAGGGGTTCTATGGCTACACCTTC. The V and J genes are TRBV5-6 and TRBJ1-2, with D perhaps matching TRBD1 (6 bases). This CDR3 has 15 residues. Germline CDR1 reads SGHDT; CDR2 reads YYEEEE.

CDR3 in amino acids: CASSLVNSREAFF. CDR3 bases: TGTGCCAGCAGCTTAGTGAATTCACGGGAGGCTTTCTTT. The rearrangement links TRBV13 to TRBJ1-1; D is undetermined. The CDR3 is made up of 13 amino acids. Germline V gene sequence: CDR1 PRHDT, CDR2 FYEKMQ (reference sequence). With 1 base removed from V and 11 bases from J, the gap between germline ends came to 14 bases.

This clonotype was observed many times. V usage is TRBV20-1 and J usage is TRBJ1-4, with D perhaps matching TRBD1 (5 bases). V was shortened by 5 bases and J by 8 bases, with 18 bases between the two germline ends. Germline V gene data show CDR1 as DFQATT and CDR2 as SNEGSKA (reference sequence). CDR3 size: 14 residues. The CDR3 region is CSAAGAGRLEKLFF. CDR3 DNA: TGCAGTGCTGCGGGAGCGGGGCGTCTAGAAAAACTGTTTTTT.

In its sample, this clonotype was seen many times. The rearrangement joins TRBV27 to TRBJ2-5; 9 bases map to TRBD1. Germline-derived CDR1 and CDR2 are MNHEY and SMNVEV (reference sequence). The CDR3 is 15 amino acids. Losses at the gene ends were 5 bases for V and 3 bases for J; bases not matched to a gene: 7. The DNA of the CDR3 is TGTGCCAGCAGTACCTCGGGACAGGGAAAAGAGACCCAGTACTTC. It translates to CASSTSGQGKETQYF.

The chain joins TRBV7-9 to TRBJ1-2; no clear D gene. This CDR3 is 12 amino acids long. Germline V gene sequence: CDR1 SEHNR, CDR2 FQNEAQ (reference sequence). The V gene lost 3 bases and the J gene lost 5 bases, with 7 bases spanning the gap. CDR3 protein: CASSFDVYGYTF. The CDR3 DNA sequence: TGTGCCAGCAGCTTTGACGTGTATGGCTACACCTTC. The full variable domain, in which reference TRBV7-9 and TRBJ1-2 provide the parts outside the CDR3, is DTGVSQNPRHKITKRGQNVTFRCDPISEHNRLYWYRQTLGQGPEFLTYFQNEAQLEKSRLLSDRFSAERPKGSFSTLEIQRTEQGDSAMYLCASSFDVYGYTFGSGTRLTVV.